Presented here are 12 T cell receptor beta chains from one specimen sequenced in a study of technical replicates of blood from a few donors. Profiled with immunoSEQ multiplex PCR; TCRdb holds only in-frame clones, not every one. Here the sample spans some 13,000 clones, around 79% being singletons. Sequenced sample: PBMCs. These receptors were obtained from a human donor in good health.

This chain links TRBV10-2 with TRBJ1-1; the D gene is possibly TRBD1 (6 bases). The CDR3 spans 14 residues. Trimming cost V 2 bases and J 7 bases, with 14 bases left between them. CDR1 WSHSY and CDR2 SAAADI come from the germline V gene. As DNA, the CDR3 is TGCGCCAGCAGTGAGCCAAACACAGGGTTTGAAGCTTTCTTT. This translates into CASSEPNTGFEAFF.

The sample holds one count of this clone. The chain carries TRBV5-1 and TRBJ1-2, with 8 bases lining up with TRBD1. V was pared by 2 bases and J by 7 bases, with 4 bases of the junction left unmatched. Per the germline V gene, CDR1 is SGHRS and CDR2 is YFSETQ. The CDR3 runs 13 residues. CDR3 DNA sequence: TGCGCCAGCAGCTTAGGACAGGGTTTTGGCTACACCTTC. It specifies CASSLGQGFGYTF.

The chain employs TRBV19 and TRBJ1-1; TRBD1 matches 7 bases. V lost 5 bases and J lost 1; bases outside the gene matches: 4. The germline V gene has CDR1 LNHDA and CDR2 SQIVND (reference sequence). This CDR3 is built from 14 residues. CDR3 loop: CASSAYRGNTEAFF. The CDR3 coding sequence is TGTGCCAGTAGTGCATACAGGGGGAACACTGAAGCTTTCTTT. The variable domain in full, completed from reference TRBV19 and TRBJ1-1, reads DGGITQSPKYLFRKEGQNVTLSCEQNLNHDAMYWYRQDPGQGLRLIYYSQIVNDFQKGDIAEGYSVSREKKESFPLTVTSAQKNPTAFYLCASSAYRGNTEAFFGQGTRLTVV.

The chain combines TRBV29-1 with TRBJ2-5; TRBD2 agrees at 8 bases. The germline V gene has CDR1 SQVTM and CDR2 ANQGSEA. The V and J ends lost 5 bases and 1 base, in that order; junction bases with no gene match: 0. The CDR3 totals 12 residues. The CDR3 DNA reads as TGCAGCGTTCGGGAGGGCCAAGAGACCCAGTACTTC. Residues: CSVREGQETQYF.

The chain couples TRBV19 to TRBJ1-2; 9 bases are shared with TRBD1. The CDR3 spans 15 residues. V was pared by 3 bases and J by 0 bases, with 2 bases of the junction left unmatched. The germline V gene has CDR1 LNHDA and CDR2 SQIVND (reference sequence). The chain's CDR3 is CASSMGQGANYGYTF. DNA for the CDR3: TGTGCCAGTAGTATGGGACAGGGAGCTAACTATGGCTACACCTTC. Full variable domain (missing parts from reference TRBV19 and TRBJ1-2): DGGITQSPKYLFRKEGQNVTLSCEQNLNHDAMYWYRQDPGQGLRLIYYSQIVNDFQKGDIAEGYSVSREKKESFPLTVTSAQKNPTAFYLCASSMGQGANYGYTFGSGTRLTVV.

This clone showed up just a few times. This chain uses TRBV11-3 with TRBJ2-1, with 7 positions matching TRBD2. The CDR3 length is 18 residues. From germline, CDR1 is SGHNT and CDR2 YENEEA. Trimming at V came to 0 bases and at J to 0 bases, leaving 8 bases not matched to a gene. CDR3: CASSLDQGGSNSYNEQFF. The CDR3, as DNA: TGTGCCAGCAGCTTAGATCAGGGCGGGAGCAACTCCTACAATGAGCAGTTCTTC.

The J gene is TRBJ2-7, the V gene TRBV5-4; D is unresolved. Trimming took 7 bases from V and 2 from J, leaving 10 bases between them. This CDR3 is 12 amino acids long. Germline V gene data show CDR1 as SGHNT and CDR2 as YYREEE (reference sequence). For the CDR3, the DNA is TGTGCCAGCGGCGCTAGTCCCTACGAGCAGTACTTC. This codes for CASGASPYEQYF.

The chain combines TRBV18 with TRBJ2-7; 14 bases agree with TRBD2. Germline V gene data show CDR1 as KGHSH and CDR2 as LQKENI. J was trimmed by 3 bases and V by 2 bases; bases with no gene match: 3. The CDR3 spans 16 residues. CDR3 amino acids: CASSPGLAGGGYEQYF. The DNA for the CDR3 is TGTGCCAGCTCACCAGGACTAGCGGGAGGAGGCTACGAGCAGTACTTC.

This rearrangement joins TRBV30 to TRBJ2-1, with TRBD1 as a possible D gene (5 bases). The CDR3 loop spans 13 amino acids. CDR1 is GTSNPN, CDR2 SVGIG, per germline (reference sequence). Trimming took off 2 bases at V and 12 bases at J, with 17 bases between the two ends. In nucleotides, the CDR3 is TGTGCCTGGAGTTCACAGGAGAACAAGGTGCAGTTCTTC. As protein: CAWSSQENKVQFF.

This clone was seen once. V gene TRBV19 combines with J gene TRBJ2-1; a possible D gene is TRBD1 (7 bases). The CDR3 has 16 amino acids. Germline lookup yields CDR1 LNHDA and CDR2 SQIVND (reference sequence). Trimming removed 0 bases at V and 7 bases at J, with 16 bases between. The CDR3 sequence is CASSIEAGGRKNEQFF. The CDR3 DNA reads TGTGCCAGTAGTATAGAGGCAGGGGGGAGGAAAAATGAGCAGTTCTTC.

The chain carries TRBV5-1 and TRBJ2-7; 10 bases are a match to TRBD1. CDR3 length: 15 residues. Germline V gives CDR1 SGHRS, CDR2 YFSETQ. Trimming at V came to 0 bases and at J to 6 bases, leaving 6 bases not matched to a gene. This CDR3 is CASSLAPTGGGEQYF. The DNA for the CDR3 is TGCGCCAGCAGCTTGGCCCCGACAGGGGGCGGCGAGCAGTACTTC.

This clone was counted only a few times. The chain uses TRBV6-4 and TRBJ2-1, with TRBD2 matching 8 bases. The trim removed 0 bases at V and 2 bases at J, leaving 0 bases unmatched. CDR1 and CDR2 (germline): MRHNA, SNTAGT. The CDR3 has 15 residues. The CDR3 bases are TGTGCCAGCAGTGACTCTAGCGGGACCTACAATGAGCAGTTCTTC. Its protein product is CASSDSSGTYNEQFF.